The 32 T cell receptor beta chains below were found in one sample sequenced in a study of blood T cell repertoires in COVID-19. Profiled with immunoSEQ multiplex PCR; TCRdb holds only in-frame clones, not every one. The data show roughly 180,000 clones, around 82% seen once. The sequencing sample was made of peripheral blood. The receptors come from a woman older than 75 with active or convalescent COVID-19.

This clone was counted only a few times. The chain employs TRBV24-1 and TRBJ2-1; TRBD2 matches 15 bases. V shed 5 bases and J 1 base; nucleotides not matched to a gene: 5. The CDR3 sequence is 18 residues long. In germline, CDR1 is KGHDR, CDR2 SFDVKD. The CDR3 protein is CATSAGTSGRPSYNEQFF. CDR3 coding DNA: TGTGCCACCAGTGCCGGGACTAGCGGGAGGCCGTCCTACAATGAGCAGTTCTTC.

CDR3 in DNA: TGTGCCAGCAGTGAAGCGGCCCTAGATCAGCCCCAGCATTTT. Its translation: CASSEAALDQPQHF. The chain employs TRBV2 and TRBJ1-5, with D unclear. Germline V lookup: CDR1 SNHLY, CDR2 FYNNEI. The germline V and J ends were trimmed by 0 bases and 5 bases, with 8 bases remaining between them. CDR3 length: 14 amino acids.

CDR3 region: CASSQDGLAANTGELFF. CDR3 in DNA: TGTGCCAGCAGCCAAGATGGGCTAGCGGCTAACACCGGGGAGCTGTTTTTT. This chain uses TRBV3-1 (or the pseudogene TRBV3-2) with TRBJ2-2, with 7 bases lining up with TRBD2. The germline gives CDR1 LGHDT, CDR2 YNNKEL (reference sequence). Trimming at V came to 0 bases and at J to 2 bases, leaving 6 bases not matched to a gene. The CDR3 consists of 17 residues.

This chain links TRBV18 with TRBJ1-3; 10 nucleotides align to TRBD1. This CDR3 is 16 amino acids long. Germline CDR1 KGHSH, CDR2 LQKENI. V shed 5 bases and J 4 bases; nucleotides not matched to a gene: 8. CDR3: CASSTDRGLSGNTIYF. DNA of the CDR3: TGTGCCAGCTCAACGGACAGGGGGTTGTCAGGAAACACCATATATTTT.

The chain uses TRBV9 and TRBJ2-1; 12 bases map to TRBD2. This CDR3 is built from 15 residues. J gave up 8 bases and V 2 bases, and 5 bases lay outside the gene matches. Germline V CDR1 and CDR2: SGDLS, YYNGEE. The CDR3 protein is CASSVGLAGWDEQFF. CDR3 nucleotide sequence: TGTGCCAGCAGCGTGGGACTAGCGGGCTGGGATGAGCAGTTCTTC.

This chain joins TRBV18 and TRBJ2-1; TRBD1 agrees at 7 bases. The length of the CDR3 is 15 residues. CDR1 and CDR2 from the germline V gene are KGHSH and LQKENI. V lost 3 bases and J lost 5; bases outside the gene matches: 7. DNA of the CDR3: TGTGCCAGCTCACCCTTACAGGGGTCTAACAATGAGCAGTTCTTC. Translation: CASSPLQGSNNEQFF.

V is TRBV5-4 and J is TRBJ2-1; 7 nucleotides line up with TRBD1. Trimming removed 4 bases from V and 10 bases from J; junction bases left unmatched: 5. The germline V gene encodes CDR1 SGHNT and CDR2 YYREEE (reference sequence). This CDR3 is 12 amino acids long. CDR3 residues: CASSRTGEEQFF. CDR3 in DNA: TGTGCCAGCAGCCGAACAGGGGAAGAGCAGTTCTTC.

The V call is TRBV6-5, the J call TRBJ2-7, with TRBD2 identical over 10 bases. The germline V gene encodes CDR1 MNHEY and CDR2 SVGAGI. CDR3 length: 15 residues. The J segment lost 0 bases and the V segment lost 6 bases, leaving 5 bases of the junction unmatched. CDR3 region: CASRVTSGSSYEQYF. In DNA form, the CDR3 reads TGTGCCAGCAGGGTGACTAGCGGGTCCTCCTACGAGCAGTACTTC.

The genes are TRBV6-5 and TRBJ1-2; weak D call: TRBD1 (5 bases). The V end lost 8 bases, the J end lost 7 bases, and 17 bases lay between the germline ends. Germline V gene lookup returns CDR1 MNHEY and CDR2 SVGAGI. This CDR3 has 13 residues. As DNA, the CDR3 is TGTGCCAGCGCCACTCGGGAGGGGTTTGGCTACACCTTC. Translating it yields CASATREGFGYTF.

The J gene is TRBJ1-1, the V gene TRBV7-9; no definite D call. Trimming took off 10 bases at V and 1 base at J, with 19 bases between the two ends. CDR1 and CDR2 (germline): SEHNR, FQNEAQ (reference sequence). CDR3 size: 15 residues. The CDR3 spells CATDPDGKSNTEAFF. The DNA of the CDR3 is TGTGCCACCGATCCGGACGGGAAATCGAACACTGAAGCTTTCTTT.

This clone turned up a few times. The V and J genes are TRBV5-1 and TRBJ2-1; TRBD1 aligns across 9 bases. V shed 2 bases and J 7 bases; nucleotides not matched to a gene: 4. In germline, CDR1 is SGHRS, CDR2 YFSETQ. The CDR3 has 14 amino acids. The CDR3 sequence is CASSLTGGGNEQFF. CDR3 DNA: TGCGCCAGCAGCTTAACAGGGGGCGGGAATGAGCAGTTCTTC. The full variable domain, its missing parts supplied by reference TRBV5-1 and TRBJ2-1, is KAGVTQTPRYLIKTRGQQVTLSCSPISGHRSVSWYQQTPGQGLQFLFEYFSETQRNKGNFPGRFSGRQFSNSRSEMNVSTLELGDSALYLCASSLTGGGNEQFFGPGTRLTVL.

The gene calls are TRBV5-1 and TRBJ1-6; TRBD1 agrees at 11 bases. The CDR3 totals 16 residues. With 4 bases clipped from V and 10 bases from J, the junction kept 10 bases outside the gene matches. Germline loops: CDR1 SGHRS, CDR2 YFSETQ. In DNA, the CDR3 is TGCGCCAGCAGCGATTCGGACAGGGGGCATGAATCACCCCTCCACTTT. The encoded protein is CASSDSDRGHESPLHF.

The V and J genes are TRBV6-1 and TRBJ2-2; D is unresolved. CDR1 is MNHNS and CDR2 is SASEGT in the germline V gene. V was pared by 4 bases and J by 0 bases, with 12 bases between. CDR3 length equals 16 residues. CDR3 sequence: CASSVQTSTNTGELFF. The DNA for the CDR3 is TGTGCCAGCAGTGTTCAGACAAGTACGAACACCGGGGAGCTGTTTTTT.

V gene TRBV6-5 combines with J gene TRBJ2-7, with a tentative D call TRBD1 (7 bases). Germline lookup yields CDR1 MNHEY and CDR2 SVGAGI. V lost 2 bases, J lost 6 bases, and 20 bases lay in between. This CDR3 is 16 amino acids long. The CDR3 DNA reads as TGTGCCAGCAGTTACCGGGTCAAGGGGGCGCGGGGCGAGCAGTACTTC. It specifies CASSYRVKGARGEQYF.

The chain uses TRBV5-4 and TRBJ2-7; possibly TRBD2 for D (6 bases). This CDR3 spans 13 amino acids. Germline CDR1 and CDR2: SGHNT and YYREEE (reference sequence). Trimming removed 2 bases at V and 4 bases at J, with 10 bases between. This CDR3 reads CASSFGGFYEQYF. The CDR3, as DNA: TGTGCCAGCAGCTTTGGAGGGTTTTACGAGCAGTACTTC.

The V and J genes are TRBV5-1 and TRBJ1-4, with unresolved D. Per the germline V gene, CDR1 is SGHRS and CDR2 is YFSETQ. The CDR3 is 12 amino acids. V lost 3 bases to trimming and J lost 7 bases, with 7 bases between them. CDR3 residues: CASSSGGEKLFF. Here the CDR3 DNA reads TGCGCCAGCAGCTCCGGAGGTGAAAAACTGTTTTTT.

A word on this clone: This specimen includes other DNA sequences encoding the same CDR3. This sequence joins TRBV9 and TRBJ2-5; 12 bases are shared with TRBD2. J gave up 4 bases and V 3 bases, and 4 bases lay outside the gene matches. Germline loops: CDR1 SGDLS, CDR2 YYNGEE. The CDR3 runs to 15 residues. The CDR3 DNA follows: TGTGCCAGCAGCGCCCGACTAGCGGGAGCAGAGACCCAGTACTTC. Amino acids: CASSARLAGAETQYF.

The CDR3 reads CASSGNEGHYEQYF. The CDR3, as DNA: TGTGCCAGCAGCGGGAATGAGGGACACTACGAGCAGTACTTC. This sequence joins TRBV2 and TRBJ2-7; possible D gene TRBD1, 6 bases. Looked up from germline, CDR1 is SNHLY and CDR2 is FYNNEI. CDR3 length: 14 amino acids. Trimming removed 6 bases at V and 3 bases at J, with 15 bases between.

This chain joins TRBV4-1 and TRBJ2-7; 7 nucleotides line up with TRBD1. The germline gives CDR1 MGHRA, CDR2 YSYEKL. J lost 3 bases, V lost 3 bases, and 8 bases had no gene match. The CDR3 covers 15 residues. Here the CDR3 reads CASSQNRDRIYEQYF. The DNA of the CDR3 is TGCGCCAGCAGCCAGAACCGGGACAGAATCTACGAGCAGTACTTC.

In nucleotides, the CDR3 is TGTGCCAGCAGCCGCGGACTTCTTCGAGGGGAGACCCAGTACTTC. It translates to CASSRGLLRGETQYF. The chain combines TRBV5-6 with TRBJ2-5; D is perhaps TRBD2 (5 bases). The ends were cut back, 4 bases at V and 5 bases at J, with 18 bases in the middle. The CDR3 runs 15 residues. CDR1 is SGHDT and CDR2 is YYEEEE in the germline V gene.

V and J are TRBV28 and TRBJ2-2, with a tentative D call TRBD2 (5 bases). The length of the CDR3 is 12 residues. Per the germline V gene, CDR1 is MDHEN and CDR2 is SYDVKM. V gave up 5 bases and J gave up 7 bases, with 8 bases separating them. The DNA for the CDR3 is TGTGCCAGCAGTGTGACTAACGGGGAGCTGTTTTTT. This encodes CASSVTNGELFF.

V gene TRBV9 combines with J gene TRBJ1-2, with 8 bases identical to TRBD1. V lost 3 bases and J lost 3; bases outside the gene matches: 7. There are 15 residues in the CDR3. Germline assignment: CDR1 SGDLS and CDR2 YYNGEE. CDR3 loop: CASSEGTGPYYGYTF. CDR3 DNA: TGTGCCAGCAGCGAGGGGACAGGACCATACTATGGCTACACCTTC. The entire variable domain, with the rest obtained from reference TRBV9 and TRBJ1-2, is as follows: DSGVTQTPKHLITATGQRVTLRCSPRSGDLSVYWYQQSLDQGLQFLIQYYNGEERAKGNILERFSAQQFPDLHSELNLSSLELGDSALYFCASSEGTGPYYGYTFGSGTRLTVV.

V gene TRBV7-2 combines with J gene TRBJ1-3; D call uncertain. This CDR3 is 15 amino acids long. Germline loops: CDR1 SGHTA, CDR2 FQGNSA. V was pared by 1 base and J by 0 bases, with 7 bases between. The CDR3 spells CASSLVSYSGNTIYF. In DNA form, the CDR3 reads TGTGCCAGCAGCTTAGTAAGCTACTCTGGAAACACCATATATTTT.

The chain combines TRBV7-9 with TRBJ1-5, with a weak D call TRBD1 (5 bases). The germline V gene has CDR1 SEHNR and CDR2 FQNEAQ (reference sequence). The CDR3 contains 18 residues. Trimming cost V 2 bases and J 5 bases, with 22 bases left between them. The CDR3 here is CASSLRSPAAGEDQPQHF. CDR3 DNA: TGTGCCAGCAGCTTAAGATCTCCGGCCGCGGGGGAAGATCAGCCCCAGCATTTT.

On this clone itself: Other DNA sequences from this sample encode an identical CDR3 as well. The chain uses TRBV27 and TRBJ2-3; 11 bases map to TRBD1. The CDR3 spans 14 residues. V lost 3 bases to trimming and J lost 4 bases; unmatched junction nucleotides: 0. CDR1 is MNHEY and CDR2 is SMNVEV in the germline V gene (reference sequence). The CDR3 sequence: CASSLGQGADTQYF. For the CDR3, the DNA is TGTGCCAGCAGTTTGGGACAGGGGGCAGATACGCAGTATTTT.

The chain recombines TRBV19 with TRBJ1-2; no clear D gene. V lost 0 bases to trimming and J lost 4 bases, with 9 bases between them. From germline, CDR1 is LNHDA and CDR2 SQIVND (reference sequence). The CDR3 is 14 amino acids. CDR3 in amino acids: CASSIESGGYGYTF. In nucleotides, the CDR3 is TGTGCCAGTAGTATAGAATCTGGCGGCTATGGCTACACCTTC. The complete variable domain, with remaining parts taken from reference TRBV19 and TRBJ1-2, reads DGGITQSPKYLFRKEGQNVTLSCEQNLNHDAMYWYRQDPGQGLRLIYYSQIVNDFQKGDIAEGYSVSREKKESFPLTVTSAQKNPTAFYLCASSIESGGYGYTFGSGTRLTVV.

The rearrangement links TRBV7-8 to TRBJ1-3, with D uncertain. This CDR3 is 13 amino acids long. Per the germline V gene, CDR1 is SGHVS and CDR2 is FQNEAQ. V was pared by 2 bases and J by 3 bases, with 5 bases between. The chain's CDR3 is CASSLSFGNTIYF. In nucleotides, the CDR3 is TGTGCCAGCAGCTTATCGTTTGGAAACACCATATATTTT.

For the CDR3, the DNA is TGCGCCAGCAGCTTGGGCGGCGGGAGTACCTACGAGCAGTACTTC. Translation gives CASSLGGGSTYEQYF. The chain uses TRBV5-1 and TRBJ2-7; the match to TRBD2 covers 7 bases. Germline V CDR1 and CDR2: SGHRS, YFSETQ. After removal of 0 bases from V and 2 bases from J, the junction contained 5 bases not matched to a gene. The CDR3 runs to 15 residues.

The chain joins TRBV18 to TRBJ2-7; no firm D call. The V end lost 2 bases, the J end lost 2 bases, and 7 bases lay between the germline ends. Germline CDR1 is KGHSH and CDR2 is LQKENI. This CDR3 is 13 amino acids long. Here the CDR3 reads CASSPSQTYEQYF. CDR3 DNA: TGTGCCAGCTCACCATCCCAGACCTACGAGCAGTACTTC. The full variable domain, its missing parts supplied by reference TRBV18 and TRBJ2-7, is NAGVMQNPRHLVRRRGQEARLRCSPMKGHSHVYWYRQLPEEGLKFMVYLQKENIIDESGMPKERFSAEFPKEGPSILRIQQVVRGDSAAYFCASSPSQTYEQYFGPGTRLTVT.

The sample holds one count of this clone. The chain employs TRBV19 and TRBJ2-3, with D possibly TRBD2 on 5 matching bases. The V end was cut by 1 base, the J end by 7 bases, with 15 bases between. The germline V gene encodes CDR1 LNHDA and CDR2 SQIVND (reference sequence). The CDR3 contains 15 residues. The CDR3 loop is CASSIAVLERNTQYF. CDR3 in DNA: TGTGCCAGTAGTATAGCAGTTCTTGAGCGGAATACGCAGTATTTT.

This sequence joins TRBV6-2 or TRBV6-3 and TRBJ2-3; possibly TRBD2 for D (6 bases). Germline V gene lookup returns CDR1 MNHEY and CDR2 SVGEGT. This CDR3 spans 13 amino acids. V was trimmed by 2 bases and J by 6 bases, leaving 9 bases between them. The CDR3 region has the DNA TGTGCCAGCAGTTACGGCGGGATGGATACGCAGTATTTT. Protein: CASSYGGMDTQYF.

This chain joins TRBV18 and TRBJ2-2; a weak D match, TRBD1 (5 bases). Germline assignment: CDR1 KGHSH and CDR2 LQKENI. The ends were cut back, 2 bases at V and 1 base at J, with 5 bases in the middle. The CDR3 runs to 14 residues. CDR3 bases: TGTGCCAGCTCACCAGGACAGAACACCGGGGAGCTGTTTTTT. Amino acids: CASSPGQNTGELFF.